A selection of T cell receptor beta chains follows, all from one sample in a study of cytomegalovirus exposure and HLA in healthy donors. This table comes from immunoSEQ multiplex PCR, and its TCRdb copy is limited to in-frame clones, with some not included. The sample comprises 150,000 or so clones, over 70% of which are singletons, and 1% to 1.5% rests with the top ten. Sample: PBMCs. These receptors were collected from a man in his fifties or sixties in good health and CMV-seropositive. Each CDR3 is given with its conserved first and last residue. A D gene is named only where the DNA matches it firmly. For some rows the clone size is stated as once, few or many, or as a class when expanded; others skip it.

J: TRBJ2-2
V: TRBV6-6
size: .
D: TRBD2
DNA: TGTGCCAGCAGTTCCACAGAGCGGGGGGGCCCCGGGGAGCTGTTTTTT
CDR3: CASSSTERGGPGELFF

J: TRBJ1-3
V: TRBV5-1
size: once
D: .
DNA: TGCGCCAGCTACCCCGGCTCTGGAAACACCATATATTTT
CDR3: CASYPGSGNTIYF

J: TRBJ2-3
V: TRBV18
size: .
D: TRBD1
DNA: TGTGCCAGCTCACGGGACAGGGTGGCAGATACGCAGTATTTT
CDR3: CASSRDRVADTQYF

J: TRBJ2-1
V: TRBV27
size: once
D: .
DNA: TGTGCCAGCAGTCCCCCCTTGAGAGCCACCTCCTACAATGAGCAGTTCTTC
CDR3: CASSPPLRATSYNEQFF

J: TRBJ2-3
V: TRBV11-2
size: .
D: TRBD1
DNA: TGTGCCAGCAGTTACATCGGACAGGGGGCAGATACGCAGTATTTT
CDR3: CASSYIGQGADTQYF

J: TRBJ2-5
V: TRBV11-2
size: .
D: .
DNA: TGTGCCAGCAGCTTTCGTCCAGGGGACGTAAGAGAGACCCAGTACTTC
CDR3: CASSFRPGDVRETQYF

J: TRBJ2-1
V: TRBV2
size: .
D: TRBD2
DNA: TGTGCCAGCATCGAATCGCGTATCGGCGGGGGGACCTACAATGAGCAGTTCTTC
CDR3: CASIESRIGGGTYNEQFF

J: TRBJ2-1
V: TRBV30
size: .
D: .
DNA: TGTGCCTGGAGTCCCAAGACTAGATACAATGAGCAGTTCTTC
CDR3: CAWSPKTRYNEQFF

J: TRBJ2-1
V: TRBV4-3
size: .
D: TRBD2
DNA: TGCGCCAGCAGCCAAGAGTGGGTGCGGGAGTTGGGGAATGAGCAGTTCTTC
CDR3: CASSQEWVRELGNEQFF

J: TRBJ2-1
V: TRBV6-6
size: .
D: TRBD2
DNA: TGTGCCAGCAGTTACCCAGCGGGGGGGCGGGACAATGAGCAGTTCTTC
CDR3: CASSYPAGGRDNEQFF

J: TRBJ2-1
V: TRBV5-1
size: .
D: TRBD2
DNA: TGCGCCAGCACCCCGACTAGCGGGGCTTACAATGAGCAGTTCTTC
CDR3: CASTPTSGAYNEQFF

J: TRBJ1-2
V: TRBV4-1
size: .
D: .
DNA: TGCGCCAGCAGCCAAGATAGTCAGGGAGGCTACACCTTC
CDR3: CASSQDSQGGYTF

J: TRBJ2-5
V: TRBV7-8
size: once
D: TRBD2
DNA: TGTGCCAGCAGCTTAGGAAGGGGAATAGCGGGCCTCCAAGAGACCCAGTACTTC
CDR3: CASSLGRGIAGLQETQYF

J: TRBJ2-2
V: TRBV30
size: once
D: TRBD2
DNA: TGTGCCTGGAGGCGGGGGGGCTACACCGGGGAGCTGTTTTTT
CDR3: CAWRRGGYTGELFF

J: TRBJ2-2
V: TRBV5-1
size: .
D: .
DNA: TGCGCCAGCAGCTTGACAGGTCCGAACACCGGGGAGCTGTTTTTT
CDR3: CASSLTGPNTGELFF

J: TRBJ2-7
V: TRBV5-1
size: once
D: .
DNA: TGCGCCAGCAGCTTGGGAGGAGGGGTCTCCTACGAGCAGTACTTC
CDR3: CASSLGGGVSYEQYF

J: TRBJ1-4
V: TRBV5-1
size: .
D: TRBD1
DNA: TGCGCCAGCCGGGGACAGAATGAAAAACTGTTTTTT
CDR3: CASRGQNEKLFF

J: TRBJ2-2
V: TRBV4-3
size: .
D: .
DNA: TGCGCCAGCAGCCAATTTAGCGCAGGGAACACCGGGGAGCTGTTTTTT
CDR3: CASSQFSAGNTGELFF

J: TRBJ1-1
V: TRBV4-1
size: .
D: TRBD1
DNA: TGCGCCAGCAGCCAAGAACAGGGGTTAACTGAAGCTTTCTTT
CDR3: CASSQEQGLTEAFF

J: TRBJ2-3
V: TRBV7-2
size: .
D: TRBD2
DNA: TGTGCCAGCAGCCCCCGGGCTAGCGGGAGGGTTGATACGCAGTATTTT
CDR3: CASSPRASGRVDTQYF

J: TRBJ2-1
V: TRBV9
size: .
D: .
DNA: TGTGCCAGCAGCGTGTGGGGGGACTCCTACAATGAGCAGTTCTTC
CDR3: CASSVWGDSYNEQFF

J: TRBJ1-1
V: TRBV6-5
size: .
D: .
DNA: TGTGCCAGCAGTTACTCTGGCCTCATGAACACTGAAGCTTTCTTT
CDR3: CASSYSGLMNTEAFF

J: TRBJ2-7
V: TRBV7-8
size: .
D: .
DNA: TGTGCCAGCAGCTCACCGGGACTCAACTCCTACGAGCAGTACTTC
CDR3: CASSSPGLNSYEQYF

J: TRBJ2-1
V: TRBV4-2
size: .
D: .
DNA: TGTGCCAGCAGCCAAGATGGAATAGCGGAGTACAATGAGCAGTTCTTC
CDR3: CASSQDGIAEYNEQFF

J: TRBJ2-1
V: TRBV5-1
size: .
D: .
DNA: TGCGCCAGCAGCGTGGGGGGAGCCCCAAATGAGCAGTTCTTC
CDR3: CASSVGGAPNEQFF

J: TRBJ1-2
V: TRBV18
size: .
D: TRBD1
DNA: TGTGCCAGCTCACCACTCCCCTTGACAGGGGGCGATGGCTACACCTTC
CDR3: CASSPLPLTGGDGYTF

J: TRBJ2-7
V: TRBV11-2
size: .
D: TRBD1
DNA: TGTGCCAGCAGCTTACGGCCCAGGGGCAGGGGGCCTTATCCCTACGAGCAGTACTTC
CDR3: CASSLRPRGRGPYPYEQYF

J: TRBJ2-7
V: TRBV28
size: .
D: TRBD1
DNA: TGTGCCAGCAGTTCGCGACAGGGGTTTCCCTACGAGCAGTACTTC
CDR3: CASSSRQGFPYEQYF

J: TRBJ2-2
V: TRBV10-1
size: once
D: TRBD2
DNA: TGCGCCAGTGGACTAGCGGGGGCCATGAACACCGGGGAGCTGTTTTTT
CDR3: CASGLAGAMNTGELFF

J: TRBJ2-7
V: TRBV5-6
size: few
D: TRBD1
DNA: TGTGCCAGCAGCTTAACAGGGGGAAACTACGAGCAGTACTTC
CDR3: CASSLTGGNYEQYF

J: TRBJ1-2
V: TRBV15
size: .
D: .
DNA: TGTGCCACCAGCCGACTCCTTGGCTCTAACTATGGCTACACCTTC
CDR3: CATSRLLGSNYGYTF

J: TRBJ1-4
V: TRBV27
size: .
D: TRBD1
DNA: TGTGCCAGCAGTCCCAGGGGGCGCGGATATGAAAAACTGTTTTTT
CDR3: CASSPRGRGYEKLFF

J: TRBJ2-3
V: TRBV7-3
size: .
D: .
DNA: TGTGCCAGCAGCTTAAAAGCCCCCACAGATACGCAGTATTTT
CDR3: CASSLKAPTDTQYF

J: TRBJ1-1
V: TRBV5-6
size: .
D: .
DNA: TGTGCCAGCAGCATGGGGCGGTGGACTGAAGCTTTCTTT
CDR3: CASSMGRWTEAFF

J: TRBJ1-5
V: TRBV30
size: .
D: .
DNA: TGTGCCTGGAGTCTCGACATTAATCAGCCCCAGCATTTT
CDR3: CAWSLDINQPQHF

J: TRBJ1-1
V: TRBV7-2
size: .
D: TRBD1
DNA: TGTGCCAGCAGCATACAGGGGGCGAACACTGAAGCTTTCTTT
CDR3: CASSIQGANTEAFF

J: TRBJ2-3
V: TRBV5-4
size: few
D: TRBD2
DNA: TGTGCCAGCAGAGATGAGGCAGCGGGAGCTTACGATACGCAGTATTTT
CDR3: CASRDEAAGAYDTQYF

J: TRBJ2-1
V: TRBV2
size: .
D: .
DNA: TGTGCCAGCATGAGAGGGGGGGTTTGGGATGAGCAGTTCTTC
CDR3: CASMRGGVWDEQFF

J: TRBJ1-2
V: TRBV18
size: .
D: TRBD1
DNA: TGTGCCAGCTCCTCGAGTTCCCGGGACAGGGTCGGCTACACCTTC
CDR3: CASSSSSRDRVGYTF

J: TRBJ2-7
V: TRBV27
size: .
D: TRBD2
DNA: TGTGCCAGCAGTCCCCGGGGGGGGGCGTCCTTC
CDR3: CASSPRGGASF

J: TRBJ2-3
V: TRBV21-1
size: .
D: .
DNA: TGTGCCAGCAGCAAAGCGCTGGGGGCAGGGGCCCTACGTCCCGGTACGCAGTATTTT
CDR3: CASSKALGAGALRPGTQYF

J: TRBJ2-7
V: TRBV18
size: .
D: .
DNA: TGTGCCAGCTCACGGGCCCGGGGATGGGGTTACGAGCAGTACTTC
CDR3: CASSRARGWGYEQYF

J: TRBJ2-2
V: TRBV19
size: .
D: TRBD1
DNA: TGTGCCAGTAGCGGACAGGGGAACACCGGGGAGCTGTTTTTT
CDR3: CASSGQGNTGELFF